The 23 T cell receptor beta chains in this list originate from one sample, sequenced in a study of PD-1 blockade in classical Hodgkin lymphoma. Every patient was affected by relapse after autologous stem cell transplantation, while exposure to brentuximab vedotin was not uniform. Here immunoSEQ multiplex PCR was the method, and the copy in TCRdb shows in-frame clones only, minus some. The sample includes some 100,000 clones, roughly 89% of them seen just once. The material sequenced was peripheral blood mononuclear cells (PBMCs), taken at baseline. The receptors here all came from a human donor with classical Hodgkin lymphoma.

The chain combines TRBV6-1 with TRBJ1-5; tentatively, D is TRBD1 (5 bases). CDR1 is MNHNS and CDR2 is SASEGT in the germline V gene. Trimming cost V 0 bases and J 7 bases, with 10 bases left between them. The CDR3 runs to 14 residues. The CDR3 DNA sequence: TGTGCCAGCAGTGAAGCGGGCAGGGAGCAGCCCCAGCATTTT. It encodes CASSEAGREQPQHF.

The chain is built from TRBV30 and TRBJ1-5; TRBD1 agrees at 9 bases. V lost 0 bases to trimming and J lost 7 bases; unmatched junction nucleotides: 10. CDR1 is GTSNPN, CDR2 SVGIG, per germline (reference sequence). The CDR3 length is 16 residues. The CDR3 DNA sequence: TGTGCCTGGAGTGTCGAGGCGGGGACAGGGAGGCAGCCCCAGCATTTT. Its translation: CAWSVEAGTGRQPQHF.

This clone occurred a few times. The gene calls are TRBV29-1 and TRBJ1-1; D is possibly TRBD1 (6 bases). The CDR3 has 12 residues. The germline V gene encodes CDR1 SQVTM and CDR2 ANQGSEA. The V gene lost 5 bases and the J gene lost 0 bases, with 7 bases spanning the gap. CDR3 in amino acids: CSVWDMNTEAFF. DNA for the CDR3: TGCAGCGTTTGGGACATGAACACTGAAGCTTTCTTT.

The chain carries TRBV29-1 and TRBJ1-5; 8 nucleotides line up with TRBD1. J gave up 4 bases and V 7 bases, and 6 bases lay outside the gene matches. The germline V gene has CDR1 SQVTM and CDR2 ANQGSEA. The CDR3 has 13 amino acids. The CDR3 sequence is CSAQDRVNQPQHF. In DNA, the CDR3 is TGCAGCGCCCAGGACAGGGTAAATCAGCCCCAGCATTTT.

CDR3 amino acids: CASSFPSGSSLYEQYF. Here the CDR3 DNA reads TGTGCCAGCAGTTTCCCAAGCGGGAGTAGTCTGTACGAGCAGTACTTC. V is TRBV28 and J is TRBJ2-7, with 8 positions matching TRBD2. Germline V gene lookup returns CDR1 MDHEN and CDR2 SYDVKM. The J segment lost 4 bases and the V segment lost 3 bases, leaving 11 bases of the junction unmatched. This CDR3 has 16 amino acids.

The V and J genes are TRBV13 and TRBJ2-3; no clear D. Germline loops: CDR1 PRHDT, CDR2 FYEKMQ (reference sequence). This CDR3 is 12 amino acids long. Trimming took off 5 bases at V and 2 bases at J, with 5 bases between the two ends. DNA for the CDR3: TGTGCCAGCAGCCTCACCACAGATACGCAGTATTTT. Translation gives CASSLTTDTQYF.

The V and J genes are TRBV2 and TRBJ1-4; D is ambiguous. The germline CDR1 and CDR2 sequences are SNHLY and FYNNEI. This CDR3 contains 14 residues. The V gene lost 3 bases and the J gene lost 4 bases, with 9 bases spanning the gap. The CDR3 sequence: CASSDPSGNEKLFF. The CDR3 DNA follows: TGTGCCAGCAGTGACCCGAGTGGTAATGAAAAACTGTTTTTT.

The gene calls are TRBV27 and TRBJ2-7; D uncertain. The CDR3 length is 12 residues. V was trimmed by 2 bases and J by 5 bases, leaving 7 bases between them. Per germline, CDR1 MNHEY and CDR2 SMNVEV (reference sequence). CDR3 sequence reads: CASSLNGNEQYF. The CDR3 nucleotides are TGTGCCAGCAGTTTAAACGGAAACGAGCAGTACTTC.

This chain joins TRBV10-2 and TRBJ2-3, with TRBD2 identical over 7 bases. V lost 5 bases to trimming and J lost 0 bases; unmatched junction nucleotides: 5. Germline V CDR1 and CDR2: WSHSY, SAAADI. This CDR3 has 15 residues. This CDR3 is CASSSHSGSTDTQYF. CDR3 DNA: TGCGCCAGCAGTTCTCATAGCGGGAGCACAGATACGCAGTATTTT.

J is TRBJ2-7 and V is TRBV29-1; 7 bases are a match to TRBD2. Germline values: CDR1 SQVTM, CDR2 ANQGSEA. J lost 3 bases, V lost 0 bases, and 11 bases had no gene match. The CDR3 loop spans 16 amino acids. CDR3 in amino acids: CSVEDGNLGGDYEQYF. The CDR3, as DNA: TGCAGCGTTGAAGATGGGAACCTGGGAGGGGACTACGAGCAGTACTTC.

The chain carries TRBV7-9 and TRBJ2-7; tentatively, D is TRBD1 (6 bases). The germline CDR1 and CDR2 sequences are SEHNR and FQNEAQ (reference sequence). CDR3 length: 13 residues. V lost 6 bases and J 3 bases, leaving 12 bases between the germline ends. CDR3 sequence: CASREGQRYEQYF. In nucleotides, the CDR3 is TGTGCCAGCAGGGAAGGACAGCGCTACGAGCAGTACTTC.

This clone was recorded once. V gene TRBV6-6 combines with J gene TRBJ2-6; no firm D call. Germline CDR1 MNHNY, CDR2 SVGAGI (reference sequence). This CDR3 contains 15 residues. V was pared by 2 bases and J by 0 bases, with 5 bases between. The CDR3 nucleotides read TGTGCCAGCAGTTACAAGGGCTCTGGGGCCAACGTCCTGACTTTC. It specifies CASSYKGSGANVLTF.

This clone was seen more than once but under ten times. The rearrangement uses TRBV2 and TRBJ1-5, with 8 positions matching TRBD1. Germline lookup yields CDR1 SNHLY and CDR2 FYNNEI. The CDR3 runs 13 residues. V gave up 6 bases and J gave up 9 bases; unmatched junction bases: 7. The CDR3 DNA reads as TGTGCCAGCAGGGAGACAGGGGTTGTGCCCCAGCATTTT. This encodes CASRETGVVPQHF.

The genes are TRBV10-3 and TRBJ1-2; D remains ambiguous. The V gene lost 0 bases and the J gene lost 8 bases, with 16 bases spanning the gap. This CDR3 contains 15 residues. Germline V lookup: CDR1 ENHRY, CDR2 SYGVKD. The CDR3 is CAISESPGSPFGYTF. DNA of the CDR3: TGTGCCATCAGTGAGTCCCCGGGGTCCCCATTCGGCTACACCTTC.

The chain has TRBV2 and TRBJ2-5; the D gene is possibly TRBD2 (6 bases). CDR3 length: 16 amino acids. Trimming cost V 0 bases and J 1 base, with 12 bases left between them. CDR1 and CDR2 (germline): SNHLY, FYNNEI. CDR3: CASSEAVLAGQETQYF. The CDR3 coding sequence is TGTGCCAGCAGTGAAGCTGTACTAGCAGGCCAAGAGACCCAGTACTTC.

The CDR3 spells CAISDGREDTQYF. The CDR3 DNA reads as TGTGCCATCAGTGACGGGAGAGAAGATACGCAGTATTTT. The rearrangement joins TRBV10-3 to TRBJ2-3; tentative D call: TRBD2 (6 bases). Germline loops: CDR1 ENHRY, CDR2 SYGVKD. V gave up 3 bases and J gave up 5 bases, with 9 bases separating them. This CDR3 is 13 amino acids long.

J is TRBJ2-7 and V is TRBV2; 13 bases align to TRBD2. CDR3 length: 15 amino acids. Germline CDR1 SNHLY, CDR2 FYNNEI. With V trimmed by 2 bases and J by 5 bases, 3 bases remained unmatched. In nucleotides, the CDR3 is TGTGCCAGCAGTGAAATACTAGCGGGAGGGGACGAGCAGTACTTC. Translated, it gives CASSEILAGGDEQYF.

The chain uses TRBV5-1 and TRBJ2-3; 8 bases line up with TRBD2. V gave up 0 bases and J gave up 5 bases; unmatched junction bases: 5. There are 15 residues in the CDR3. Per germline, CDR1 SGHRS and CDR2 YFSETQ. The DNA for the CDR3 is TGCGCCAGCAGCTTGGCGCGGGAGGCGCGAGATACGCAGTATTTT. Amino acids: CASSLAREARDTQYF.

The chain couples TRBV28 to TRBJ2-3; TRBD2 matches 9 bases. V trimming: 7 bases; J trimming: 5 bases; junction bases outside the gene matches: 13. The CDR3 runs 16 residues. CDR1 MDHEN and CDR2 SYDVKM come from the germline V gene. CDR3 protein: CASNPHSSGMVDTQYF. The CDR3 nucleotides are TGTGCCAGCAACCCCCATTCTAGCGGGATGGTAGATACGCAGTATTTT.

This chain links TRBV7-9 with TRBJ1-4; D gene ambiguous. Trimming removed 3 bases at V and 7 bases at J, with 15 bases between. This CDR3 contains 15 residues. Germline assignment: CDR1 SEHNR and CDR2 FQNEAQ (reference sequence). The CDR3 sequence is CASSLRTQFGEKLFF. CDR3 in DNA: TGTGCCAGCAGCTTGAGGACCCAGTTCGGTGAAAAACTGTTTTTT.

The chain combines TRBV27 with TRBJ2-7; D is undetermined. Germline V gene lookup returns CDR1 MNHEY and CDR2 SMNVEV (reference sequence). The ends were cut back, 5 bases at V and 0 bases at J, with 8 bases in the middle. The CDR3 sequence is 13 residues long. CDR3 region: CASSSVSSYEQYF. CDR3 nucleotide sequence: TGTGCCAGCAGTAGTGTCAGCTCCTACGAGCAGTACTTC.

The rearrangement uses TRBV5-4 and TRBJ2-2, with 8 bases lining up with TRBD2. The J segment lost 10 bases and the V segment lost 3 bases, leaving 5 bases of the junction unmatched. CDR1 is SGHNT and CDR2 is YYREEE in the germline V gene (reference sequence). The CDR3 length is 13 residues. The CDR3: CASSSVAGQELFF. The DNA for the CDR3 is TGTGCCAGCAGCTCAGTAGCGGGACAGGAGCTGTTTTTT.

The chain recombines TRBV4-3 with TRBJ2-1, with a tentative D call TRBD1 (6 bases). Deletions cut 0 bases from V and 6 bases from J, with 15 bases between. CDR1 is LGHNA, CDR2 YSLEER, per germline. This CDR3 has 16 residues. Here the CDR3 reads CASSQDQEAGANEQFF. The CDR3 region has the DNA TGCGCCAGCAGCCAAGATCAGGAGGCAGGGGCCAATGAGCAGTTCTTC.